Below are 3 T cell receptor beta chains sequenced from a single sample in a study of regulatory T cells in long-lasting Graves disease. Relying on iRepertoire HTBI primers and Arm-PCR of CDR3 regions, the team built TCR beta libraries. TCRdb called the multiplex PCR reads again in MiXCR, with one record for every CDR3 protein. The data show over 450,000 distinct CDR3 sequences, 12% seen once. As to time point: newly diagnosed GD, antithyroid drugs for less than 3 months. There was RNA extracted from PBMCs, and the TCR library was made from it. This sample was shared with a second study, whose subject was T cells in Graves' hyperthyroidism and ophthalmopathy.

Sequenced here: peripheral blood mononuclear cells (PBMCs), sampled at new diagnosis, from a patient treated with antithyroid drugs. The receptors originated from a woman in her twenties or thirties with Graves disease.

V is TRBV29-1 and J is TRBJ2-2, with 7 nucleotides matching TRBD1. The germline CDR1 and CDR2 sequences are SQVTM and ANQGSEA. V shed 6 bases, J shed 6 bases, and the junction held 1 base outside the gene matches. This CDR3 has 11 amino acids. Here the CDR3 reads CSVRGSGELFF. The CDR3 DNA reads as TGCAGCGTCAGGGGGTCCGGGGAGCTGTTTTTT.

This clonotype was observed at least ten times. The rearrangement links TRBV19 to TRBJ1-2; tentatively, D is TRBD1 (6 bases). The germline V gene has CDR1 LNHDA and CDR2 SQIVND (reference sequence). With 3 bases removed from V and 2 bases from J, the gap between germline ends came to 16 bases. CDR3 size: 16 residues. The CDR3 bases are TGTGCCAGTAGTATGGGGTGGAAGGGGGGGAACTATGGCTACACCTTC. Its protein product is CASSMGWKGGNYGYTF.

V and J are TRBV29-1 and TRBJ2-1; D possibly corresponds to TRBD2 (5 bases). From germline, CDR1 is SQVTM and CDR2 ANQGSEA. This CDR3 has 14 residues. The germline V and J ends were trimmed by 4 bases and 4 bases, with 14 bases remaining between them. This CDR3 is CSVGWETVYNEQFF. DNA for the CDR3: TGCAGCGTTGGGTGGGAGACTGTTTACAATGAGCAGTTCTTC.